This is a list of T cell receptor beta chains from one sample in a study of graft-versus-host responses after intestinal transplantation. Sequencing was performed with immunoSEQ multiplex PCR; in TCRdb, only in-frame clones are kept and a portion is missing. The sample lists 6,000 to 8,000 clones, over 80% occurring once. The specimen was ileum tissue, collected 120 to 130 days after transplant. The receptors stem from a human patient who received an intestinal transplant, so some T cells may come from the graft donor. Each CDR3 is given with its conserved first and last residue. D genes are given only for firm matches. A clone size is listed for some rows: how often the clone was seen (once, few, many), or a class if it is expanded.

v_gene: TRBV29-1
j_gene: TRBJ2-7
d_gene: .
abundance: .
CDR3nt: TGCAGCGTGCGAAGGGGACCGGGCGAGCAGTACTTC
CDR3aa: CSVRRGPGEQYF

v_gene: TRBV5-4
j_gene: TRBJ2-2
d_gene: .
abundance: once
CDR3nt: TGTGCCAGCAGCCCAGCAGGGTCGCGCCCCGGGGAGCTGTTTTTT
CDR3aa: CASSPAGSRPGELFF

v_gene: TRBV2
j_gene: TRBJ2-7
d_gene: TRBD2
abundance: .
CDR3nt: TGTGCCAGCAGGGGACTAGCAGAAACTAGGCAGTACTTC
CDR3aa: CASRGLAETRQYF

v_gene: TRBV10-3
j_gene: TRBJ1-3
d_gene: .
abundance: few
CDR3nt: TGTGCCATCAGCCCCTCTGGAAACACCATATATTTT
CDR3aa: CAISPSGNTIYF

v_gene: TRBV30
j_gene: TRBJ1-4
d_gene: .
abundance: .
CDR3nt: TGTGCCTGGAGTAGGACAGACGAAAAACTGTTTTTT
CDR3aa: CAWSRTDEKLFF

v_gene: TRBV18
j_gene: TRBJ1-2
d_gene: TRBD1
abundance: .
CDR3nt: TGTGCCAGCTCACCCTCAACAGGGGACTATGGCTACACCTTC
CDR3aa: CASSPSTGDYGYTF

v_gene: TRBV6-5
j_gene: TRBJ2-1
d_gene: .
abundance: .
CDR3nt: TGTGCCAGCAAGGGTGGCGGACTTTACAATGAGCAGTTCTTC
CDR3aa: CASKGGGLYNEQFF

v_gene: TRBV6-1
j_gene: TRBJ2-7
d_gene: TRBD1
abundance: .
CDR3nt: TGTGCCAGCCAAATAGGGGGACAGGGTGCCTACGAGCAGTACTTC
CDR3aa: CASQIGGQGAYEQYF

v_gene: TRBV30
j_gene: TRBJ2-1
d_gene: .
abundance: .
CDR3nt: TGTGCCTGGAGTGCCCAATACAATGAGCAGTTCTTC
CDR3aa: CAWSAQYNEQFF

v_gene: TRBV5-6
j_gene: TRBJ2-4
d_gene: TRBD1
abundance: .
CDR3nt: TGTGCCAGCAGTCTCCGACAGGGGAAAAACATTCAGTACTTC
CDR3aa: CASSLRQGKNIQYF

v_gene: TRBV27
j_gene: TRBJ1-2
d_gene: .
abundance: .
CDR3nt: TGTGCCACGAAGACGGGAGACGATGGCTACACCTTC
CDR3aa: CATKTGDDGYTF

v_gene: TRBV10-3
j_gene: TRBJ1-5
d_gene: TRBD1
abundance: .
CDR3nt: TGTGCCACCGCCGTAGGGACAGCCAATCAGCCCCAGCATTTT
CDR3aa: CATAVGTANQPQHF

v_gene: TRBV11-3
j_gene: TRBJ1-1
d_gene: .
abundance: few
CDR3nt: TGTGCCAGCAGCTTAGCTGGGACACAGGTGAACACTGAAGCTTTCTTT
CDR3aa: CASSLAGTQVNTEAFF